This T cell receptor beta chain stems from a study of blood T cell repertoires in COVID-19. Study background: The United States, Italy and Spain supplied acute and convalescent COVID-19 samples. Sample material is recorded as cDNA or gDNA derived from T cells, B-cell-depleted T cells, or PBMCs.

Germline V gene sequence: CDR1 SGHTA, CDR2 FQGTGA. Trimming left V 2 bases short and J 3 bases short, with 15 bases between. The CDR3 has 16 residues. Authors' processing steps: Nucleated cell counts were estimated from reference gene primer amplification. Some clones are missing from TCRdb's copy, which holds only in-frame ones; the method was immunoSEQ multiplex PCR. Clonal size and the V and J genes are those of that table, whereas D and trimming came from the DNA. The sample records around 270,000 clones, over 75% being singletons. The clonotype was recovered from a woman aged 45 to 65 with acute or convalescent COVID-19. The sequenced material came from peripheral blood. V gene TRBV7-3 combines with J gene TRBJ2-3; perhaps TRBD2 as D (6 bases). This chain's CDR3 is CASSLYVDGSTDTQYF. CDR3 coding DNA: TGTGCCAGCAGCTTATATGTCGACGGGAGTACAGATACGCAGTATTTT. The entire variable domain, with the rest obtained from reference TRBV7-3 and TRBJ2-3, is as follows: GAGVSQTPSNKVTEKGKYVELRCDPISGHTALYWYRQSLGQGPEFLIYFQGTGAADDSGLPNDRFFAVRPEGSVSTLKIQRTERGDSAVYLCASSLYVDGSTDTQYFGPGTRLTVL.